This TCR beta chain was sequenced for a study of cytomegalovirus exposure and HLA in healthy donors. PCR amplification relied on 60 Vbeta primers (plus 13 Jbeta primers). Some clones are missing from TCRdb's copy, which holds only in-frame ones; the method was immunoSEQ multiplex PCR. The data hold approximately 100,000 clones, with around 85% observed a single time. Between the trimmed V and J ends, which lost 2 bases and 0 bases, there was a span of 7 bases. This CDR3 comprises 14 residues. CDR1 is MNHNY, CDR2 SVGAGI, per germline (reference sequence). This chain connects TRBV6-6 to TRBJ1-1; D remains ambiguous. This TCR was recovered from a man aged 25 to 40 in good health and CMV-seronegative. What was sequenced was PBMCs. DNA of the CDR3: TGTGCCAGCAGTTACGAGGTTATGAACACTGAAGCTTTCTTT. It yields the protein CASSYEVMNTEAFF.